These 28 T cell receptor beta chains were all obtained from the same sample, sequenced in a study of cytotoxic CD8 clonotypes in ibrutinib-treated CLL. The repertoire was sequenced with immunoSEQ multiplex PCR; TCRdb's copy has only in-frame clones and lacks some. Of 110,000 to 150,000 clones detected, about four fifths appear once; the ten largest clones hold about 13%. Sequences were derived from PBMCs, sampled after 12 months of ibrutinib treatment. These receptors came from a human donor with chronic lymphocytic leukemia.

The chain links TRBV27 to TRBJ1-4; 10 bases agree with TRBD1. Germline CDR1 is MNHEY and CDR2 is SMNVEV (reference sequence). J lost 4 bases, V lost 4 bases, and 12 bases had no gene match. CDR3 length: 18 amino acids. As DNA, the CDR3 is TGTGCCAGCAGTTCCCCCAGACAGGGGGCCGGTTATAATGAAAAACTGTTTTTT. This translates into CASSSPRQGAGYNEKLFF.

The chain links TRBV9 to TRBJ2-7; D is unresolved. Trimming left V 3 bases short and J 3 bases short, with 10 bases between. The CDR3 covers 13 residues. Germline V gives CDR1 SGDLS, CDR2 YYNGEE. DNA of the CDR3: TGTGCCAGCAGCGGGATAGGCAGCTACGAGCAGTACTTC. This gives the protein CASSGIGSYEQYF.

CDR3 sequence (DNA): TGTGCCAGCAGTTTAGCGTTAGGCGGCGGCTACACCTTC. Its translation: CASSLALGGGYTF. The rearrangement links TRBV28 to TRBJ1-2, with unresolved D. Germline CDR1 is MDHEN and CDR2 is SYDVKM. The CDR3 consists of 13 residues. V lost 2 bases and J lost 8, with 12 bases in between.

The chain joins TRBV19 to TRBJ1-2, with D unresolved. The CDR3 extends over 14 amino acids. CDR1 is LNHDA, CDR2 SQIVND, per germline (reference sequence). Deletions cut 2 bases from V and 3 bases from J, with 10 bases between. The CDR3 here is CASSIRILYYGYTF. The CDR3 DNA reads TGTGCCAGTAGTATAAGGATCCTATACTATGGCTACACCTTC.

CDR3 sequence reads: CASSLTLAGGPETQYF. The CDR3 nucleotides read TGTGCCAGCAGCCTAACCTTAGCGGGAGGGCCAGAGACCCAGTACTTC. The rearrangement joins TRBV7-2 to TRBJ2-5; 11 bases align to TRBD2. The CDR3 covers 16 residues. J lost 4 bases, V lost 5 bases, and 9 bases had no gene match. The germline V gene has CDR1 SGHTA and CDR2 FQGNSA.

The chain combines TRBV6-1 with TRBJ1-1; D call uncertain. Germline V gene sequence: CDR1 MNHNS, CDR2 SASEGT. Deletions cut 6 bases from V and 2 bases from J, with 10 bases between. This CDR3 has 13 residues. The CDR3 sequence: CASRDGPNTEAFF. The CDR3 coding sequence is TGTGCCAGCAGGGACGGACCCAACACTGAAGCTTTCTTT.

The V call is TRBV25-1, the J call TRBJ2-1; TRBD2 matches at 10 bases. CDR3 length: 14 amino acids. Trimming took 4 bases from V and 6 from J; bases not matched to a gene: 3. Germline V gene lookup returns CDR1 MGHDK and CDR2 SYGVNS. CDR3 sequence: CASSVGTSVNEQFF. The CDR3 DNA follows: TGTGCCAGCAGTGTCGGGACTAGCGTCAATGAGCAGTTCTTC.

The chain joins TRBV11-2 to TRBJ2-5; TRBD2 aligns across 12 bases. V shed 0 bases and J 5 bases; nucleotides not matched to a gene: 4. In germline, CDR1 is SGHAT, CDR2 FQNNGV. CDR3 length equals 16 residues. The CDR3 nucleotides read TGTGCCAGCAGCTTAGATCCTAGCGGGAGGGTGGAGACCCAGTACTTC. It yields the protein CASSLDPSGRVETQYF.

The chain has TRBV6-5 and TRBJ2-7, with D possibly matching TRBD1 (5 bases). CDR1 is MNHEY, CDR2 SVGAGI, per germline. CDR3 size: 14 residues. The V gene lost 8 bases and the J gene lost 4 bases, with 18 bases spanning the gap. The chain's CDR3 is CASSRQRDSYEQYF. In DNA form, the CDR3 reads TGTGCCAGCTCAAGACAACGTGACAGTTACGAGCAGTACTTC.

This chain connects TRBV28 to TRBJ2-1; 8 bases line up with TRBD2. Trimming at V came to 7 bases and at J to 6 bases, leaving 5 bases not matched to a gene. Germline V gene data show CDR1 as MDHEN and CDR2 as SYDVKM. CDR3 length equals 13 residues. CDR3 loop: CASTGRAPNEQFF. The CDR3, as DNA: TGTGCCAGCACCGGGAGGGCCCCCAATGAGCAGTTCTTC.

The genes are TRBV7-2 and TRBJ2-3, with a possible D match to TRBD2 (5 bases). Germline V gene data show CDR1 as SGHTA and CDR2 as FQGNSA. The CDR3 totals 15 residues. Trimming took 7 bases from V and 2 from J, leaving 16 bases between them. This chain's CDR3 is CASKSSGFYTDTQYF. CDR3 nucleotides: TGTGCCAGCAAATCGTCGGGGTTCTACACAGATACGCAGTATTTT.

This rearrangement joins TRBV6-5 to TRBJ1-2; D remains unclear. Trimming removed 0 bases from V and 6 bases from J, with 17 bases in between. Per germline, CDR1 MNHEY and CDR2 SVGAGI. The CDR3 spans 16 residues. The CDR3 coding sequence is TGTGCCAGCAGTTACTCCACATTGAGTTTCGTCGATGGCTACACCTTC. Its translation: CASSYSTLSFVDGYTF.

The chain is built from TRBV5-1 and TRBJ2-1; TRBD2 matches at 7 bases. Germline V gives CDR1 SGHRS, CDR2 YFSETQ. This CDR3 is 16 amino acids long. V trimming: 0 bases; J trimming: 8 bases; junction bases outside the gene matches: 11. CDR3: CASSLEGRASLDEQFF. The CDR3 DNA is TGCGCCAGCAGCTTGGAAGGGAGGGCTAGCCTCGATGAGCAGTTCTTC.

The chain links TRBV2 to TRBJ2-7, with TRBD2 matching over 8 bases. Germline trimming cut 3 bases from V and 3 bases from J; bases unmatched to any gene: 4. Germline CDR1 reads SNHLY; CDR2 reads FYNNEI. The CDR3 is 14 residues long. The CDR3 loop is CASSESGLVYEQYF. CDR3 nucleotide sequence: TGTGCCAGCAGTGAGTCGGGACTAGTCTACGAGCAGTACTTC.

V gene TRBV7-2 combines with J gene TRBJ2-5; D is possibly TRBD2 (5 bases). This CDR3 is 17 amino acids long. Germline lookup yields CDR1 SGHTA and CDR2 FQGNSA. Trimming left V 4 bases short and J 9 bases short, with 27 bases between. CDR3 amino acids: CASSSPLGLARNGAQYF. CDR3 in DNA: TGTGCCAGCAGCTCCCCCCTAGGGCTAGCCCGGAACGGAGCCCAGTACTTC.

J is TRBJ1-5 and V is TRBV2; D is possibly TRBD1 (6 bases). Deletions cut 3 bases from V and 5 bases from J, with 11 bases between. CDR1 is SNHLY and CDR2 is FYNNEI in the germline V gene. CDR3 size: 14 residues. CDR3 DNA: TGTGCCAGCAGTGATACAGGGAGGTATCAGCCCCAGCATTTT. This encodes CASSDTGRYQPQHF. Full variable domain (outside the CDR3, taken from reference TRBV2 and TRBJ1-5): EPEVTQTPSHQVTQMGQEVILRCVPISNHLYFYWYRQILGQKVEFLVSFYNNEISEKSEIFDDQFSVERPDGSNFTLKIRSTKLEDSAMYFCASSDTGRYQPQHFGDGTRLSIL.

The CDR3 reads CASSRQGAFLGVAFF. The CDR3 DNA is TGTGCCAGCAGTCGACAGGGGGCATTTCTCGGAGTAGCTTTCTTT. The V and J genes are TRBV27 and TRBJ1-1; 10 bases line up with TRBD1. Germline V gene data show CDR1 as MNHEY and CDR2 as SMNVEV (reference sequence). Trimming took 5 bases from V and 10 from J; bases not matched to a gene: 13. This CDR3 has 15 amino acids.

V is TRBV7-2 and J is TRBJ2-1, with D hard to call. Looked up from germline, CDR1 is SGHTA and CDR2 is FQGNSA. V was clipped by 3 bases and J by 3 bases, with 9 bases between them. This CDR3 spans 14 amino acids. CDR3 nucleotide sequence: TGTGCCAGCAGCTTGTGGACGGACTACAATGAGCAGTTCTTC. This codes for CASSLWTDYNEQFF. Variable domain in full (rest from reference TRBV7-2 and TRBJ2-1): GAGVSQSPSNKVTEKGKDVELRCDPISGHTALYWYRQSLGQGLEFLIYFQGNSAPDKSGLPSDRFSAERTGGSVSTLTIQRTQQEDSAVYLCASSLWTDYNEQFFGPGTRLTVL.

The CDR3 nucleotides are TGTGCCAGCAGAGAAAGCTCCTACAATGAGCAGTTCTTC. This encodes CASRESSYNEQFF. The rearrangement uses TRBV7-2 and TRBJ2-1; no definite D call. CDR1 is SGHTA and CDR2 is FQGNSA in the germline V gene. The ends were cut back, 6 bases at V and 0 bases at J, with 6 bases in the middle. The CDR3 loop spans 13 amino acids.

Only one count was recorded for this clone. The rearrangement uses TRBV25-1 and TRBJ2-2, with 8 bases matching TRBD1. This CDR3 is built from 17 residues. CDR1 and CDR2 from the germline V gene are MGHDK and SYGVNS. V was clipped by 4 bases and J by 5 bases; unmatched bases: 12. The DNA for the CDR3 is TGTGCCAGCAGTGGACCGAGGGACAGGAGTATAACCGGGGAGCTGTTTTTT. The encoded protein is CASSGPRDRSITGELFF.

The genes are TRBV5-1 and TRBJ2-3; D uncertain. This CDR3 comprises 13 residues. V was pared by 0 bases and J by 2 bases, with 4 bases between. The germline CDR1 and CDR2 sequences are SGHRS and YFSETQ. The CDR3 loop reads CASSLGTTDTQYF. The CDR3 coding sequence is TGCGCCAGCAGCTTGGGAACCACAGATACGCAGTATTTT.

The CDR3 protein is CASSRQGSGEKLFF. DNA for the CDR3: TGTGCCAGCAGTCGACAGGGGTCAGGTGAAAAACTGTTTTTT. The chain combines TRBV28 with TRBJ1-4; 8 bases fit TRBD1. Germline lookup yields CDR1 MDHEN and CDR2 SYDVKM. The CDR3 extends over 14 amino acids. Trimming cost V 5 bases and J 7 bases; bases outside gene matches: 6.

This clone came up a few times. J is TRBJ2-1 and V is TRBV4-2; D gene ambiguous. This CDR3 region has 12 residues. The V end lost 2 bases, the J end lost 4 bases, and 3 bases lay between the germline ends. The V gene's germline CDR1 is LGHNA and CDR2 YNFKEQ. DNA for the CDR3: TGTGCCAGCAGCCAACTATACAATGAGCAGTTCTTC. Encoded protein: CASSQLYNEQFF.

This clone was seen a handful of times. The genes are TRBV9 and TRBJ2-1; 14 nucleotides align to TRBD2. Germline values: CDR1 SGDLS, CDR2 YYNGEE. Trimming removed 0 bases from V and 6 bases from J; junction bases left unmatched: 8. The CDR3 contains 18 residues. DNA of the CDR3: TGTGCCAGCAGCGTAGGCCCGACCGGGACTAGCGGGAGCAATGAGCAGTTCTTC. This encodes CASSVGPTGTSGSNEQFF. The entire variable domain, with the rest obtained from reference TRBV9 and TRBJ2-1, is as follows: DSGVTQTPKHLITATGQRVTLRCSPRSGDLSVYWYQQSLDQGLQFLIQYYNGEERAKGNILERFSAQQFPDLHSELNLSSLELGDSALYFCASSVGPTGTSGSNEQFFGPGTRLTVL.

The table lists this clone with a few counts. A read error may account for a junction end that differs from germline. The chain joins TRBV7-7 to TRBJ2-1; 7 bases match TRBD2. The CDR3 extends over 13 amino acids. CDR1 and CDR2 (germline): SSHAT, FNYEAQ (reference sequence). In nucleotides, the CDR3 is TGTGCTAGCAGCTTTAGGCGGGAGACTGAGCAGTTCTTC. Its translation is CASSFRRETEQFF.

This sequence joins TRBV27 and TRBJ2-7; no clear D gene. The ends were cut back, 3 bases at V and 0 bases at J, with 6 bases in the middle. The CDR3 has 13 residues. The germline gives CDR1 MNHEY, CDR2 SMNVEV (reference sequence). The CDR3 DNA sequence: TGTGCCAGCAGTTTGCTAGACTCCTACGAGCAGTACTTC. Translation gives CASSLLDSYEQYF.

The CDR3 coding sequence is TGTGCCAGCAGCTTATTGGAGACTAGCGGGAGAGTCTACAATGAGCAGTTCTTC. The encoded protein is CASSLLETSGRVYNEQFF. The genes are TRBV7-8 and TRBJ2-1, with TRBD2 identical over 12 bases. After removal of 2 bases from V and 3 bases from J, the junction contained 8 bases not matched to a gene. The CDR3 spans 18 residues. The germline CDR1 and CDR2 sequences are SGHVS and FQNEAQ.

The V gene is TRBV6-6, the J gene TRBJ2-3, with 11 bases fitting TRBD2. This CDR3 has 14 residues. Germline-derived CDR1 and CDR2 are MNHNY and SVGAGI (reference sequence). The junction had 7 bases not matched to a gene; V was cut back by 11 bases and J by 3 bases. The CDR3 DNA follows: TGTGCCGCAAATCGACTAGCGGGAACAGATACGCAGTATTTT. Protein sequence: CAANRLAGTDTQYF.